This T cell receptor beta chain appears in the sequencing data of a study of response to subunit inactivated influenza vaccine. Whole-study results and caveats: There was a suggestion from the authors that each seasonal influenza vaccination recruits few new T cells.

This clonotype appeared a few times. Its specificity is not known. Trimming took 6 bases from V and 4 from J; bases not matched to a gene: 8. The germline V gene encodes CDR1 DFQATT and CDR2 SNEGSKA (reference sequence). This CDR3 comprises 13 residues. TCRdb used MiXCR to reprocess the RT-PCR reads, holding one entry per CDR3 protein. This sample has approximately 730,000 distinct CDR3 sequences, with approximately 14% found just once. The clonotype was recovered from a man aged 45 to 65 who received an inactivated influenza vaccine. The sequencing used PBMCs from blood, collected 14 days before vaccination. The chain combines TRBV20-1 with TRBJ1-1; TRBD1 aligns across 7 bases. CDR3 in DNA: TGCAGTGCGGGTAAGACAGGGATCACTGAAGCTTTCTTT. It codes for CSAGKTGITEAFF.